The 25 T cell receptor beta chains below were found in one sample sequenced in a study of early T cells in non-severe SARS-CoV-2 infection. TCRdb itself ran the 5' RACE reads through MiXCR, one entry per CDR3 protein. The data hold just under 85,000 distinct CDR3 sequences, with 10% observed a single time. This specimen consisted of whole blood, obtained at baseline. These receptors were obtained from an adult who was a healthcare worker with PCR-confirmed SARS-CoV-2 infection or an uninfected control (not recorded which).

This clonotype was observed a handful of times. V gene TRBV11-3 combines with J gene TRBJ2-5; 8 positions match TRBD1. The CDR3 covers 15 residues. Germline lookup yields CDR1 SGHNT and CDR2 YENEEA. V was clipped by 5 bases and J by 5 bases; unmatched bases: 10. DNA for the CDR3: TGTGCCAGCAGCACGACCGGGACAGGCGGCGAGACCCAGTACTTC. Its protein product is CASSTTGTGGETQYF.

This clonotype was seen a handful of times. The V gene is TRBV6-2 or TRBV6-3, the J gene TRBJ1-2, with a tentative D call TRBD1 (5 bases). V gave up 5 bases and J gave up 4 bases, with 14 bases separating them. The germline V gene has CDR1 MNHEY and CDR2 SVGEGT. The CDR3 sequence is 14 residues long. The CDR3 DNA follows: TGTGCCAGCAGTGTGGCGGGGCAGACCTATGGCTACACCTTC. Translating it yields CASSVAGQTYGYTF.

This chain uses TRBV3-1 with TRBJ2-7, with D perhaps matching TRBD1 or TRBD2 (5 bases each). CDR3 size: 14 residues. The germline V gene encodes CDR1 LGHDT and CDR2 YNNKEL (reference sequence). V shed 4 bases and J shed 3 bases, with 13 bases lying between them. The CDR3 region has the DNA TGTGCCAGCAGCCCTCCGGGACCAGACTACGAGCAGTACTTC. Translating gives CASSPPGPDYEQYF.

This clonotype was seen more than once but under ten times. The V gene is TRBV9, the J gene TRBJ2-2; D may be TRBD1 or TRBD2 (5 bases each). CDR3 length equals 14 residues. The V gene's germline CDR1 is SGDLS and CDR2 YYNGEE. With 0 bases removed from V and 4 bases from J, the gap between germline ends came to 7 bases. The CDR3 nucleotides read TGTGCCAGCAGCGTAGGAGGGACCACCGGGGAGCTGTTTTTT. Protein: CASSVGGTTGELFF.

This clonotype was observed at least ten times. The chain links TRBV25-1 to TRBJ2-1; 7 nucleotides match TRBD2. CDR1 is MGHDK, CDR2 SYGVNS, per germline. The CDR3 extends over 16 amino acids. Trimming took 1 base from V and 8 from J; bases not matched to a gene: 11. CDR3 sequence reads: CASSESGGRSLDEQFF. CDR3 coding DNA: TGTGCCAGCAGTGAATCCGGCGGGAGATCTCTCGATGAGCAGTTCTTC.

This chain links TRBV12-3 or TRBV12-4 with TRBJ2-5; D may be TRBD1 (6 bases). The CDR3 extends over 14 amino acids. The ends were cut back, 5 bases at V and 4 bases at J, with 14 bases in the middle. Written as DNA, the CDR3 is TGTGCCAGCAGTCAAGACAGGAGGTCAGAGACCCAGTACTTC. Translated, it gives CASSQDRRSETQYF.

In DNA, the CDR3 is TGTGCCAGCAGTCCTAGGACAGATGGCTACACCTTC. Translating it yields CASSPRTDGYTF. The chain uses TRBV28 and TRBJ1-2, with D possibly matching TRBD1 (6 bases). CDR1 MDHEN and CDR2 SYDVKM come from the germline V gene. Between the trimmed V and J ends, which lost 5 bases and 6 bases, there was a span of 10 bases. The CDR3 is 12 amino acids.

J is TRBJ2-7 and V is TRBV5-4; 7 nucleotides match TRBD2. Per germline, CDR1 SGHNT and CDR2 YYREEE (reference sequence). Trimming removed 5 bases from V and 0 bases from J; junction bases left unmatched: 5. The CDR3 is 14 residues long. CDR3 sequence: CASRPGTTSYEQYF. In DNA form, the CDR3 reads TGTGCCAGCAGGCCCGGGACTACCTCCTACGAGCAGTACTTC.

The chain joins TRBV5-5 to TRBJ2-3; 9 nucleotides line up with TRBD2. CDR3 length: 17 amino acids. V dropped 0 bases and J dropped 6; count of bases not matched to a gene: 11. CDR1 and CDR2 (germline): SGHKS, YYEKEE (reference sequence). The CDR3 DNA reads TGTGCCAGCAGCTTGGGCCTAGGGCTAGCGGGGATGGATACGCAGTATTTT. Amino acid sequence: CASSLGLGLAGMDTQYF.

The V call is TRBV19, the J call TRBJ2-3, with D perhaps being TRBD1 or TRBD2 (5 bases each). CDR1 and CDR2 from the germline V gene are LNHDA and SQIVND (reference sequence). Trimming took 5 bases from V and 2 from J, leaving 11 bases between them. The CDR3 is made up of 14 amino acids. The CDR3 region is CASSLRGTTDTQYF. CDR3 coding DNA: TGTGCCAGTAGTCTGAGGGGAACCACAGATACGCAGTATTTT.

This clonotype has just a few counts. The rearrangement links TRBV7-8 to TRBJ2-5, with 10 bases that match TRBD1. J was trimmed by 4 bases and V by 1 base; bases with no gene match: 9. Germline CDR1 SGHVS, CDR2 FQNEAQ. The CDR3 length is 17 residues. The CDR3 loop reads CASSLDSTGGLGETQYF. In DNA, the CDR3 is TGTGCCAGCAGCTTAGATTCGACAGGGGGCCTAGGAGAGACCCAGTACTTC. Drawing the rest from reference TRBV7-8 and TRBJ2-5, the complete variable domain is GAGVSQSPRYKVAKRGQDVALRCDPISGHVSLFWYQQALGQGPEFLTYFQNEAQLDKSGLPSDRFFAERPEGSVSTLKIQRTQQEDSAVYLCASSLDSTGGLGETQYFGPGTRLLVL.

This clonotype has just a few counts. The J gene is TRBJ1-2, the V gene TRBV7-9; TRBD1 matches at 8 bases. The CDR3 runs 15 residues. Germline assignment: CDR1 SEHNR and CDR2 FQNEAQ (reference sequence). Trimming took 3 bases from V and 8 from J; bases not matched to a gene: 11. The CDR3 region is CASSFQGAARGGYTF. Here the CDR3 DNA reads TGTGCCAGCAGCTTCCAGGGGGCTGCCCGCGGGGGCTACACCTTC.

This clonotype has more than one count but fewer than ten. The V and J genes are TRBV6-5 and TRBJ2-3; 13 positions match TRBD2. Germline CDR1 MNHEY, CDR2 SVGAGI. The CDR3 loop spans 15 amino acids. The ends lost 5 bases at V and 6 bases at J; junction bases unmatched: 5. Here the CDR3 reads CASSPTSGRADTQYF. CDR3 DNA: TGTGCCAGCAGTCCCACTAGCGGGAGGGCCGATACGCAGTATTTT.

This clonotype was detected ten times or more. The chain has TRBV28 and TRBJ2-1, with TRBD2 matching 12 bases. In germline, CDR1 is MDHEN, CDR2 SYDVKM. The CDR3 totals 17 residues. With 2 bases clipped from V and 8 bases from J, the junction kept 10 bases outside the gene matches. CDR3 DNA sequence: TGTGCCAGCAGTTTAGGGCTAGCGGGAGGGGTCGTGGATGAGCAGTTCTTC. Its translation is CASSLGLAGGVVDEQFF.

This sequence joins TRBV10-3 and TRBJ2-3; TRBD2 might be the D (6 bases). V lost 10 bases and J 4 bases, leaving 12 bases between the germline ends. The CDR3 is 12 amino acids. Germline CDR1 ENHRY, CDR2 SYGVKD. DNA of the CDR3: TGTGCCACACGGGAGATGGCAGATACGCAGTATTTT. Encoded protein: CATREMADTQYF.

The chain couples TRBV5-1 to TRBJ1-1; D gene ambiguous. Germline loops: CDR1 SGHRS, CDR2 YFSETQ. The CDR3 totals 14 residues. The V gene lost 4 bases and the J gene lost 1 base, with 11 bases spanning the gap. The CDR3 DNA reads TGCGCCAGCAGCCCAGCCGACCAGAACACTGAAGCTTTCTTT. Translating it yields CASSPADQNTEAFF.

V and J are TRBV2 and TRBJ2-7; D gene unclear. This CDR3 spans 14 amino acids. The germline V gene encodes CDR1 SNHLY and CDR2 FYNNEI. Trimming cost V 6 bases and J 3 bases, with 15 bases left between them. The CDR3 DNA reads as TGTGCCAGCAGAAAAAGGGTAAGGAGCTACGAGCAGTACTTC. Amino acids: CASRKRVRSYEQYF.

This clonotype was picked up a small number of times. J is TRBJ1-2 and V is TRBV30, with 7 positions matching TRBD1. The CDR3 runs to 16 residues. Trimming at V came to 3 bases and at J to 5 bases, leaving 15 bases not matched to a gene. In germline, CDR1 is GTSNPN, CDR2 SVGIG (reference sequence). The CDR3 loop is CAWSPLHSGTAYGYTF. DNA of the CDR3: TGTGCCTGGAGCCCCCTTCACTCCGGGACAGCGTATGGCTACACCTTC.

The chain is built from TRBV28 and TRBJ2-7; the D gene could be TRBD1 or TRBD2 (5 bases each). The V end was cut by 6 bases, the J end by 6 bases, with 18 bases between. This CDR3 contains 14 residues. Germline loops: CDR1 MDHEN, CDR2 SYDVKM. The CDR3: CASRSSGGVPEQYF. DNA for the CDR3: TGTGCCAGCAGGAGCAGTGGGGGAGTCCCCGAGCAGTACTTC.

A few counts support this clonotype. The rearrangement links TRBV5-1 to TRBJ2-5; TRBD1 agrees at 7 bases. The germline CDR1 and CDR2 sequences are SGHRS and YFSETQ. V was clipped by 4 bases and J by 2 bases; unmatched bases: 2. The CDR3 runs to 13 residues. CDR3: CASSRDSQETQYF. The CDR3 region has the DNA TGCGCCAGCAGCAGGGACAGTCAAGAGACCCAGTACTTC.

The table lists this clonotype with many counts. V usage is TRBV6-1 and J usage is TRBJ2-1; 8 bases align to TRBD2. This CDR3 has 15 residues. The germline V gene encodes CDR1 MNHNS and CDR2 SASEGT. Trimming cost V 0 bases and J 9 bases; bases outside gene matches: 7. The CDR3 nucleotides are TGTGCCAGCAGTGAAGCGCGCACAGCGGGAGTTGAGCAGTTCTTC. Translated, it gives CASSEARTAGVEQFF.

V usage is TRBV5-1 and J usage is TRBJ1-1; tentative D call: TRBD1 (5 bases). The V and J ends lost 0 bases and 4 bases respectively, with 22 bases between them. In germline, CDR1 is SGHRS, CDR2 YFSETQ. The CDR3 totals 18 residues. Here the CDR3 DNA reads TGCGCCAGCAGCTTGGGACGGCAGGGCGGAACCTGGCTCACTGAAGCTTTCTTT. It yields the protein CASSLGRQGGTWLTEAFF.

This clonotype was seen at least ten times. The chain links TRBV5-1 to TRBJ2-2, with D perhaps matching TRBD2 (6 bases). The CDR3 loop spans 15 amino acids. The ends were cut back, 3 bases at V and 4 bases at J, with 13 bases in the middle. Germline V gives CDR1 SGHRS, CDR2 YFSETQ. The CDR3 nucleotides are TGCGCCAGCAGCTCCTTGACTAGAATCACCGGGGAGCTGTTTTTT. The encoded protein is CASSSLTRITGELFF. Supplemented by reference TRBV5-1 and TRBJ2-2, the full variable domain reads KAGVTQTPRYLIKTRGQQVTLSCSPISGHRSVSWYQQTPGQGLQFLFEYFSETQRNKGNFPGRFSGRQFSNSRSEMNVSTLELGDSALYLCASSSLTRITGELFFGEGSRLTVL.

DNA of the CDR3: TGTGCCAGCAGTGCCCTAGCGAGTCCCACAGATACGCAGTATTTT. Translation gives CASSALASPTDTQYF. The chain couples TRBV6-1 to TRBJ2-3; possibly TRBD2 for D (6 bases). Trimming left V 4 bases short and J 2 bases short, with 13 bases between. This CDR3 has 15 amino acids. Germline loops: CDR1 MNHNS, CDR2 SASEGT.

In its sample, this clonotype was seen a few times. The gene calls are TRBV5-1 and TRBJ2-5; TRBD2 aligns across 8 bases. The CDR3 totals 15 residues. CDR1 SGHRS and CDR2 YFSETQ come from the germline V gene. Trimming cost V 4 bases and J 2 bases; bases outside gene matches: 7. The CDR3 here is CASSPTSGQQETQYF. The CDR3 bases are TGCGCCAGCAGCCCTACTAGCGGCCAACAAGAGACCCAGTACTTC.